This TCR beta chain derives from a study of cytomegalovirus exposure and HLA in healthy donors (dated by TCRdb to 2016 to 2017). With regard to the full study: According to a later analysis, one platform produced both the roughly 120 validation repertoires and the 730 or so repertoires of the first cohort. In addition to the first cohort of hundreds of subjects, a separate validation cohort of under 150 different subjects was used. The aim of the study was to test whether cataloging public T cell receptors could identify signatures of past pathogen exposure. To predict cytomegalovirus infection status, the study brought together high-throughput TCR immunosequencing, statistical association of individual TCRs with disease status, and machine learning. The paper as a whole reports these results and caveats: The authors suggested that the approach could potentially be generalized to other disease states and immunological phenotypes. The study listed 150 to 200 TCR beta chains as associated with cytomegalovirus. Most TCR sequences were observed very rarely across donors, whereas some public TCRs were present in many individuals. A later analysis found that TCRs clustered in the first cohort also tended to co-occur in the 120 validation repertoires, with more than 90% of cluster scores above 0. Cytomegalovirus status was reported to be diagnosed by the classifier with high specificity and sensitivity in both the original and validation cohorts. Three of the identified cytomegalovirus-associated TCR beta chains were confirmed in vitro to be specific for cytomegalovirus antigens. The validation cohort had no HLA typing available for a later analysis, so co-occurrence within that cohort was assessed over all 130 or so repertoires.

This clone showed up just a few times. This receptor's antigen is unknown. Base quality data are lacking; no much larger clone is found one base away. From the germline V gene, CDR1 is KGHSH and CDR2 is LQKENI. V drops 3 bases and J drops 1 base, leaving 9 bases in between. The CDR3 sequence holds 14 residues, the cysteine and phenylalanine included. Just the 42-base CDR3 DNA is kept, in frame starting at base 1. The protocol used for the library was the immunoSEQ multiplex PCR assay. The original pipeline was this. A statistical classification framework was developed to diagnose cytomegalovirus status using the catalog of TCR beta chain sequences. Held by TCRdb, this immuneACCESS table contains in-frame sequences only and omits some clones. Under half of the omission traces to an unresolved V gene where checked; the cause of the rest is unknown. D and trimming were read from the DNA, whereas the V and J calls and clone size are those reported in that table. For this sample the table gives approximately 160,000 clones, of which about 95% were detected only once. Around 0.9% of the sample is in the top ten clones.

The donors were included in the validation cohort of approximately 130 subjects, a group kept apart from the roughly 670-subject first cohort. The source of this sequence is a woman aged 18-30 years in good health and CMV-seronegative. The rearranged segments are TRBV18 and TRBJ1-1; TRBD1 is possibly the D segment (6 matching bases). The sample taken for sequencing was PBMCs. CDR3 reads: CASSPLQGNTEAFF. The DNA sequence is as follows: TGTGCCAGCTCACCTCTACAGGGGAACACTGAAGCTTTCTTT.